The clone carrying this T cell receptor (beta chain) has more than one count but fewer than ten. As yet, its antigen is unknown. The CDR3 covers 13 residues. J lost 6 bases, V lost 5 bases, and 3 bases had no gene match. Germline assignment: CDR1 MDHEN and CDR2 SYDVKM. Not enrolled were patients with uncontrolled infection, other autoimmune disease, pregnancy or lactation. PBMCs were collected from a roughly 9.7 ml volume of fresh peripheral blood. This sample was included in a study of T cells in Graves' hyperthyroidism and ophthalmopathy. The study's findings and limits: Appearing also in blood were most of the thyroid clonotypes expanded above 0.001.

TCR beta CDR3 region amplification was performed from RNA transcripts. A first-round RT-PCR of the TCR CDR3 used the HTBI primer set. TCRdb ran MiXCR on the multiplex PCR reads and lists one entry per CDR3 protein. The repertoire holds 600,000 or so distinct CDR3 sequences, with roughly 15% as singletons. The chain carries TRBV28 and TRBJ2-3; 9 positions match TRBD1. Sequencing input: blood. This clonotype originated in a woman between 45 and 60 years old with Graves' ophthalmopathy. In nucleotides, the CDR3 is TGTGCCAGCAGTACAGGGGGCCGGGATACGCAGTATTTT. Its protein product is CASSTGGRDTQYF.